This T cell receptor (beta chain) is from a study of technical replicates of blood from a few donors (dated by TCRdb to the late 2010s). CDR1 is given as SQVTM and CDR2 as ANQGSEA, both from the germline V gene. Germline trimming: 6 bases from V, 7 bases from J; junction bases outside gene matches: 11. Counted from cysteine to phenylalanine, this CDR3 has 14 amino acids. CDR3 DNA only is kept here, 42 bases in frame from base 1. In the case of this clone: The clone's antigen remains unknown. The record has no base qualities; no much larger clone is one base away.

Preparation of the library involved the immunoSEQ multiplex PCR assay. As stored in TCRdb, this immuneACCESS dataset retains in-frame rearrangements with V and J assigned. A fraction of the clones does not appear; measured against another copy, unresolved V genes explain less than half of the discrepancy, and the remainder lacks a known reason. In this sample the table shows about 79,000 clones, 80% to 95% of which occur a single time. The top ten hold about 0.4% of the sample. The rearranged segments are TRBV29-1 and TRBJ2-2; 7 central bases correspond to TRBD2. This TCR came from a human donor in good health. Some clones in this sample may be carry-over from other donors' samples. The specimen was T cells isolated from PBMCs. CDR3 reads: CSVHQRGGIGELFF. The DNA sequence is TGCAGCGTCCACCAGCGGGGCGGTATCGGGGAGCTGTTTTTT.